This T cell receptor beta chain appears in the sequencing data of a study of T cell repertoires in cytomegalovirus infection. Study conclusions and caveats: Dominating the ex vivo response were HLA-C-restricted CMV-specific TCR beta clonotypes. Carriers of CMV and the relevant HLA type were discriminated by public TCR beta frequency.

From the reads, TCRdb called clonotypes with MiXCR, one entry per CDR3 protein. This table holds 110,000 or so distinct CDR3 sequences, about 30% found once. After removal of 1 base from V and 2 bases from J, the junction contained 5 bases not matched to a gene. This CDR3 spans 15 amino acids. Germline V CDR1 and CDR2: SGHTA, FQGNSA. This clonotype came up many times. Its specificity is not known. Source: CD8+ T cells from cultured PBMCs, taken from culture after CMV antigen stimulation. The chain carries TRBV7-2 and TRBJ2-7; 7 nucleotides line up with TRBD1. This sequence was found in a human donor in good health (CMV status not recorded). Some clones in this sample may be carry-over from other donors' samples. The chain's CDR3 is CASSLVPGGTYEQYF. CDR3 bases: TGTGCCAGCAGCTTAGTACCAGGGGGTACCTACGAGCAGTACTTC.